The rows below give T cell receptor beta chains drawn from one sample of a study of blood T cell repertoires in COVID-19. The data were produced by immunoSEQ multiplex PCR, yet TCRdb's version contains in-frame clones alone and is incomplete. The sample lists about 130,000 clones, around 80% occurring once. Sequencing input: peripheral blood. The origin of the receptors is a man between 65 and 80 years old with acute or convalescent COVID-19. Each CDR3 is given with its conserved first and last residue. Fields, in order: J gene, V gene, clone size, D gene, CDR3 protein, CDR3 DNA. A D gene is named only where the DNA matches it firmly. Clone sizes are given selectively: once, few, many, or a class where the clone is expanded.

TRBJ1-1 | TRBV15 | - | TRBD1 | CAVSGQGINPNTEAFF | TGTGCCGTATCGGGACAGGGGATAAATCCGAACACTGAAGCTTTCTTT
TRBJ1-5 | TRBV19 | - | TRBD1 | CASLRTGDRGPPNQPQHF | TGTGCCAGCCTTCGTACGGGGGACAGGGGGCCCCCCAATCAGCCCCAGCATTTT
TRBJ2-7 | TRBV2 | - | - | CASSVAGRSEQYF | TGTGCCAGCAGTGTGGCAGGGCGATCCGAGCAGTACTTC
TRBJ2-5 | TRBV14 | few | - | CASSQGGLKGTQYF | TGTGCCAGCAGCCAGGGGGGTCTGAAAGGGACCCAGTACTTC
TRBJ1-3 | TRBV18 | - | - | CASSPLGSSGNTIYF | TGTGCCAGCTCACCACTCGGGAGCTCTGGAAACACCATATATTTT
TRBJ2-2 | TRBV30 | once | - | CAWSVGGFNTGELFF | TGTGCCTGGAGTGTAGGAGGGTTCAACACCGGGGAGCTGTTTTTT
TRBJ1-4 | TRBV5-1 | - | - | CASSSGTTHEKLFF | TGCGCCAGCAGCTCCGGGACAACTCATGAAAAACTGTTTTTT
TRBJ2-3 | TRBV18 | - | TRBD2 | CASSDSPGLAGGSLPSTDTQYF | TGTGCCAGCTCTGACTCCCCCGGACTAGCGGGGGGATCCTTACCTAGCACAGATACGCAGTATTTT
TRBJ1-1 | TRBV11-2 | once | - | CASSLLDRSAFF | TGTGCCAGCAGCCTGCTAGACAGATCCGCTTTCTTT
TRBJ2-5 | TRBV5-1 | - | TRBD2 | CASSLGSLAGETQYF | TGCGCCAGCAGCTTGGGCTCTCTAGCGGGAGAGACCCAGTACTTC
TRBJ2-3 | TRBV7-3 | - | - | CASSLGQHSSGTDTQYF | TGTGCCAGCAGCTTAGGACAGCATTCGTCTGGCACAGATACGCAGTATTTT
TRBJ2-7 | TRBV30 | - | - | CAWSVGGVSYEQYF | TGTGCCTGGAGTGTAGGCGGGGTAAGCTACGAGCAGTACTTC
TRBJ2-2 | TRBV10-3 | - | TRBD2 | CATGGGQRAGELFF | TGTGCCACCGGGGGGGGGCAGAGAGCCGGGGAGCTGTTTTTT
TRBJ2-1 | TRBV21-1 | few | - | CASSKEASGGPSNRYNEQFF | TGTGCCAGCAGCAAAGAGGCTAGCGGGGGCCCTAGTAACAGGTACAATGAGCAGTTCTTC
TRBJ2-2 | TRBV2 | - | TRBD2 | CASRGGTWAGELFF | TGTGCCAGCAGGGGAGGGACTTGGGCCGGGGAGCTGTTTTTT
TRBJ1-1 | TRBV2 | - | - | CASSDQVWNTEAFF | TGTGCCAGCAGTGATCAGGTCTGGAACACTGAAGCTTTCTTT
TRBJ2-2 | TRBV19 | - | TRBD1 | CASARDRVGTGELFF | TGTGCCAGCGCCCGAGACAGGGTGGGCACCGGGGAGCTGTTTTTT
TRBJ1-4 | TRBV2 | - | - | CATTTGERGNEKLFF | TGTGCCACCACGACAGGAGAAAGGGGAAATGAAAAACTGTTTTTT
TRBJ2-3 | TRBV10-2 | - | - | CASSRTIEGTQYF | TGCGCCAGCTCTCGGACCATCGAGGGTACGCAGTATTTT
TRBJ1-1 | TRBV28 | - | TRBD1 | CASSFRTGLNTEAFF | TGTGCCAGCAGTTTTAGGACAGGGCTTAACACTGAAGCTTTCTTT
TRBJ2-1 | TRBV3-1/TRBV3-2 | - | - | CASSRLGDEQFF | TGTGCCAGCAGCCGACTAGGGGACGAGCAGTTCTTC
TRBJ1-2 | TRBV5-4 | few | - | CASSLEGVYGYTF | TGTGCCAGCAGCTTGGAGGGGGTCTATGGCTACACCTTC
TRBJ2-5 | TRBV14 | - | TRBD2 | CASSQESSGGQETQYF | TGTGCCAGCAGCCAAGAATCTAGCGGGGGGCAAGAGACCCAGTACTTC
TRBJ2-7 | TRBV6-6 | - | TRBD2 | CASIPSGGEYEQYF | TGTGCCAGCATCCCGAGCGGGGGGGAATACGAGCAGTACTTC
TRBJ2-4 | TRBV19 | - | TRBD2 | CASSIRIGLAGGPLAKNIQYF | TGTGCCAGTAGTATAAGAATTGGGCTAGCGGGGGGCCCACTCGCCAAAAACATTCAGTACTTC
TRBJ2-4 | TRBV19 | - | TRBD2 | CASSNGGGRSDIQYF | TGTGCCAGTAGTAATGGCGGGGGAAGAAGCGACATTCAGTACTTC
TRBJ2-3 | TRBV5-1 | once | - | CASSLGFGRGPDTQYF | TGCGCCAGCAGCTTGGGATTCGGGCGGGGGCCAGATACGCAGTATTTT
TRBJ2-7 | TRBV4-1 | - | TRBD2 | CASSQIGGTREQYF | TGCGCCAGCAGCCAAATCGGGGGGACTCGTGAGCAGTACTTC
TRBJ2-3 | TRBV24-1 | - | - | CATSAGRATDTQYF | TGTGCCACCAGTGCCGGCAGGGCCACAGATACGCAGTATTTT
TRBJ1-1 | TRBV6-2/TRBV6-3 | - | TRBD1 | CASSYPAGGLITEAFF | TGTGCCAGCAGTTACCCCGCAGGGGGCTTGATCACTGAAGCTTTCTTT
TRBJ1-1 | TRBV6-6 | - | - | CASSSHHRVGEAFF | TGTGCCAGCAGTTCGCACCACAGGGTTGGTGAAGCTTTCTTT
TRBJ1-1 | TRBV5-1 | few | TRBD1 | CASRPTGGSNTEAFF | TGCGCCAGCAGACCAACAGGGGGCTCGAACACTGAAGCTTTCTTT
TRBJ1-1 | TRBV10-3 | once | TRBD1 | CAIRPTGDRGTEAFF | TGTGCCATCAGACCGACCGGGGACAGGGGAACTGAAGCTTTCTTT
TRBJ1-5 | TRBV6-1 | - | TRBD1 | CASSGGTGSSNQPQHF | TGTGCCAGCAGTGGGGGGACAGGGTCTAGCAATCAGCCCCAGCATTTT
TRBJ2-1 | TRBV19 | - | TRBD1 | CASSRQGANEQFF | TGTGCCAGTAGTCGACAGGGGGCCAATGAGCAGTTCTTC
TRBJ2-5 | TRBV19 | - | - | CASSKTGHRQETQYF | TGTGCCAGTAGTAAGACCGGACACCGTCAAGAGACCCAGTACTTC
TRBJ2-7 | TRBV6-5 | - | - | CARHRIRSYEQYF | TGTGCCAGACACAGGATACGATCCTACGAGCAGTACTTC
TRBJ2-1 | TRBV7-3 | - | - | CASSLTGTSYNEQFF | TGTGCCAGCAGCTTAACCGGGACATCGTACAATGAGCAGTTCTTC
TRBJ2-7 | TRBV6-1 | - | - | CASSDSGRAYEQYF | TGTGCCAGCAGTGATTCCGGCAGGGCCTACGAGCAGTACTTC
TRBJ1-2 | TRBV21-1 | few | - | CASSKEGDRVGNRGYTF | TGTGCCAGCAGCAAAGAGGGCGACAGGGTGGGAAACCGTGGCTACACCTTC
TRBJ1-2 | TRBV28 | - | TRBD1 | CASSFDRGTSNYGYTF | TGTGCCAGCAGTTTTGACAGGGGGACGTCTAACTATGGCTACACCTTC
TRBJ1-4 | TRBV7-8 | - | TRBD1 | CASSPGTGVREKLFF | TGTGCCAGCAGCCCAGGGACAGGGGTTCGTGAAAAACTGTTTTTT
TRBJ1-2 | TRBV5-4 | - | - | CASSLDLTGPFITF | TGTGCCAGCAGCTTGGATCTGACAGGTCCTTTTATCACCTTC
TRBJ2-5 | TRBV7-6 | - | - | CASSLAPTSQETQYF | TGTGCCAGCAGCTTAGCACCGACAAGTCAAGAGACCCAGTACTTC
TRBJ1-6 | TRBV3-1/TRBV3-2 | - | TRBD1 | CASSWGQSNSPLHF | TGTGCCAGCAGCTGGGGACAGAGTAATTCACCCCTCCACTTT
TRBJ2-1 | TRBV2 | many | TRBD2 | CASSERGGGYNEQFF | TGTGCCAGCAGTGAAAGAGGCGGGGGCTACAATGAGCAGTTCTTC
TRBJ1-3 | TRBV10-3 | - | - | CAISDRGGSGNTIYF | TGTGCCATCAGTGACCGTGGAGGGAGTGGAAACACCATATATTTT
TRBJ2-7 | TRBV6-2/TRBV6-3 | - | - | CASSYSGRYEQYF | TGTGCCAGCAGTTACTCGGGGAGATACGAGCAGTACTTC
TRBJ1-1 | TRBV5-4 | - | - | CASSSGTKNTEAFF | TGTGCCAGCAGTTCCGGGACAAAGAACACTGAAGCTTTCTTT
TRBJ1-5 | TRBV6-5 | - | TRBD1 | CASSTFTGVNQPQHF | TGTGCCAGCAGTACCTTCACAGGGGTGAATCAGCCCCAGCATTTT
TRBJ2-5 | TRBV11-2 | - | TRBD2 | CASSWGSGAQETQYF | TGTGCCAGCAGCTGGGGTAGCGGGGCCCAAGAGACCCAGTACTTC
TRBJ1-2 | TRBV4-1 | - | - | CASSQDVPGYYGYTF | TGCGCCAGCAGCCAAGATGTCCCGGGTTACTATGGCTACACCTTC
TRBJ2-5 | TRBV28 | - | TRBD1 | CASSLGGANAQYF | TGTGCCAGCAGCCTAGGGGGCGCGAACGCCCAGTACTTC
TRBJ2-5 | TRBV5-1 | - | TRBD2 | CASSSGTSGDTGIETQYF | TGCGCCAGCAGCTCCGGGACTAGCGGGGATACAGGGATTGAGACCCAGTACTTC